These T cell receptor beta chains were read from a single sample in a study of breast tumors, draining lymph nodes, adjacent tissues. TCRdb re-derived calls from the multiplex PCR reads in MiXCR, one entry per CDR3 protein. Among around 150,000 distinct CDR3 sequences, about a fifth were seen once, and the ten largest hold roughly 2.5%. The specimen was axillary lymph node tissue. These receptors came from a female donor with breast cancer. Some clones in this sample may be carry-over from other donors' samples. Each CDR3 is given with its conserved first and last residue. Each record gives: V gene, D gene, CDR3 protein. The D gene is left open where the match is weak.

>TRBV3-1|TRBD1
CASSQRQGGEKLFF
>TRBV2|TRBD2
CASRGGGKRYEQYF
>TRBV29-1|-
CGAKTGSGASVLTF
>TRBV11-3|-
CASSLGQGEDNEQFF
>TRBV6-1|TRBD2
CASRGSGRAHTGELLF
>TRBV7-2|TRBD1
CASSLKAGTGNEQYF
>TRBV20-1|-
CSARDSVGGGNTIYF
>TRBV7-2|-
CASSSSSAPSNEQFF
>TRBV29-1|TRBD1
CSVAWVGTGTYNEQFF
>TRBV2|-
CASSPIDLKLFF
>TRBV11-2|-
CASSLELSGANVLTF
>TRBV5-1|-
CASSSGPLQETQYF
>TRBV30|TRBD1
CAWSYTGAPSSYEQYF
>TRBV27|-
CASSLRAGSYEQYF
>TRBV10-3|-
CAISDNRNTIYF
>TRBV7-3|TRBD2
CASSPVAGGYNEQFF
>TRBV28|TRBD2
CASSLVTLAGGPTDTQYF
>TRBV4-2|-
CASSQRPNTGELFF
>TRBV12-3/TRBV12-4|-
CASKTPYNEQFF
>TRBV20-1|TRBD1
CSAIDRQGTTDTQYF
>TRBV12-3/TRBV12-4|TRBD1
CASSRDRGSLPLAKNIQYF
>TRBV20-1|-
CSARRGGTDTQYF
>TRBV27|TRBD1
CASSPTGVGSGANVLTF
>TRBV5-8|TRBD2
CASSLLGTSGAYSYNEQFF
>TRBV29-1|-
CSVGGGGYEQYF
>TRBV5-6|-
CASSLDAYEQYF
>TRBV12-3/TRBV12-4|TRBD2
CASTRLAANTGELFF
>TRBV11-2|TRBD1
CASSFQRSGTGFTGELFF
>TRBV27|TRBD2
CASSLLGTSGSNEQFF
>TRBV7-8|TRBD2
CASSSVGGRVNEQFF
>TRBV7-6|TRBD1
CASSWTGVGGELFF